The TCR beta chain under discussion was sequenced for a study of blood T cell repertoires in COVID-19. In the study overall: Sites across the United States, Italy and Spain contributed samples from acute and convalescent COVID-19. Sources were T cells, B-cell-depleted T cells, or PBMCs; the material itself was cDNA or gDNA.

Authors' processing steps: Estimation of nucleated cell counts relied on the amplification of reference gene primers. Profiling relied on immunoSEQ multiplex PCR, and the TCRdb table lists in-frame clones only, not all of them. V and J calls plus clone size are reproduced from that table; the DNA served to infer D and trimming. The table lists roughly 17,000 clones, 89% of them singletons, with 4.5% to 5.5% in the top ten. The CDR3 is 14 residues long. J was trimmed by 2 bases and V by 5 bases; bases with no gene match: 5. Germline V gene lookup returns CDR1 SGHRS and CDR2 YFSETQ. The TCR comes from a human donor in a cohort sampled during active COVID-19. The chain combines TRBV5-1 with TRBJ1-2; 8 nucleotides agree with TRBD1. Input material: peripheral blood. This CDR3 reads CASRQGAENYGYTF. CDR3 nucleotide sequence: TGCGCCAGCAGGCAGGGGGCCGAAAACTATGGCTACACCTTC.